This T cell receptor (beta chain) was sequenced for a study of T cells in Graves' hyperthyroidism and ophthalmopathy. The TCR beta CDR3 regions underwent amplification using RNA transcripts as the source. A first-round RT-PCR of the TCR CDR3 used the HTBI primer set. From the multiplex PCR reads, TCRdb called clonotypes with MiXCR, one entry per CDR3 protein. The sample contains hundreds of thousands of distinct CDR3 sequences, 16% of which appear only once. Trimming at V came to 1 base and at J to 2 bases, leaving 13 bases not matched to a gene. The germline V gene encodes CDR1 SGHTA and CDR2 FQGNSA. The CDR3 is made up of 19 amino acids. Hyperthyroidism patients were newly diagnosed, had disease duration under 2 months, and were aged 18 to 65 years. For the diagnoses, clinical symptoms, serum thyroxine and TRAb, thyroid ultrasound and orbital computed tomography were used. This clonotype was detected many times.

Sequenced: blood. The clonotype comes from a woman aged 18-29 years with Graves' hyperthyroidism. This chain links TRBV7-2 with TRBJ2-1, with TRBD2 identical over 8 bases. CDR3 amino acids: CASSLGRQIAGITYNEQFF. CDR3 nucleotides: TGTGCCAGCAGCTTAGGAAGGCAAATAGCGGGGATTACCTACAATGAGCAGTTCTTC.